This TCR beta chain was identified in a study of blood T cell repertoires in COVID-19. Study summary: COVID-19 samples, acute and convalescent, were from the United States, Italy and Spain. The analysed material was cDNA or gDNA that came from T cells, B-cell-depleted T cells, or PBMCs.

In the original analysis: Amplification with reference gene primers provided the estimates of nucleated cell counts. Measured with immunoSEQ multiplex PCR; TCRdb has only the in-frame clones, and not every one. For V, J and clone size, that table is used; D and trimming come from the DNA. The table records approximately 220,000 clones, 65% to 85% of them present only once. This CDR3 comprises 13 residues. Germline CDR1 SGHTA, CDR2 FQGTGA. The V gene end was trimmed by 6 bases and the J gene end by 3 bases; junction bases not matched to a gene: 5. This receptor was taken from a woman aged 80 or over with acute or convalescent COVID-19. Material for sequencing was peripheral blood. The rearrangement uses TRBV7-3 and TRBJ2-7; 7 bases match TRBD1. This chain's CDR3 is CASSNGQVYEQYF. In DNA form, the CDR3 reads TGTGCCAGCAGTAACGGACAGGTCTACGAGCAGTACTTC.